This TCR beta chain comes out of a study of blood T cell repertoires in COVID-19. At the level of the study: The United States, Italy and Spain supplied acute and convalescent COVID-19 samples.

Clinical histories supplied by participants themselves formed the basis of cohort assignment. Two negative PCRs, clearance, or symptom resolution had been documented for recovered Cohort 3 donors. Libraries were prepared by immunoSEQ multiplex PCR; TCRdb keeps only in-frame clonotypes and omits some of them. Of under 200,000 clones listed, about 80% are singletons. V gave up 2 bases and J gave up 2 bases; unmatched junction bases: 4. The CDR3 totals 14 residues. Germline-derived CDR1 and CDR2 are GTSNPN and SVGIG (reference sequence). This chain connects TRBV30 to TRBJ2-5; 8 positions agree with TRBD2. The receptor's source is an older woman who had recovered from COVID-19. The sequencing input was PBMCs or T cells enriched from blood (not recorded which). The CDR3 DNA reads as TGTGCCTGGAGTAACGCGGGGGGTCAAGAGACCCAGTACTTC. Protein: CAWSNAGGQETQYF.